These T cell receptor beta chains were read from a single sample in a study of tumor-infiltrating lymphocytes in primary liver carcinoma. In TCRdb, the multiplex PCR reads were re-called with MiXCR into one record per CDR3 protein. The sample includes 150,000 to 200,000 distinct CDR3 sequences, around three fifths seen only once; the top ten take around 7.1%. The sequencing input was peripheral blood. The receptors stem from a woman aged 60-75 years with primary liver carcinoma and hepatitis B virus infection. Both conserved end residues are part of each CDR3. A D gene is named only where the DNA matches it firmly. Clone size is stated in some rows and not others, as once, few, many or a class when expanded.

clone size,J gene,D gene,V gene,CDR3 DNA,CDR3 protein
many,TRBJ2-3,.,TRBV6-6,TGTGCCAGCAGTTTTGGAACGGGAGTAGGGACAGATACGCAGTATTTT,CASSFGTGVGTDTQYF
.,TRBJ2-7,TRBD2,TRBV10-2,TGCGCCAGCAGTGAGTTGGCGGGAGGCCCCGGCGGGTCCTACGAGCAGTACTTC,CASSELAGGPGGSYEQYF
.,TRBJ2-1,TRBD2,TRBV5-4,TGTGCCAGCAGCTTCCCGACTAGCGGGAGGGACGTTAAGCCGTTCTTC,CASSFPTSGRDVKPFF
few,TRBJ2-1,TRBD2,TRBV11-2,TGTGCCAACAGCCCCTCCCCCCCCCCGACCGCGGGGGATGAGCAGTTCTTC,CANSPSPPPTAGDEQFF
few,TRBJ2-6,TRBD1,TRBV28,TGTGCCAGCACCTCCACAGGGGGCTGGTGGGGGGCCAACGTCCTGACTTTC,CASTSTGGWWGANVLTF
many,TRBJ1-1,.,TRBV29-1,TGCAGCGTCGCCGGGACGGGAGGGACTGAAGCTTTCTTT,CSVAGTGGTEAFF
.,TRBJ1-3,.,TRBV29-1,TGCAGCGTTGAAGTGGACAGCAGAAACACCATATATTTT,CSVEVDSRNTIYF
once,TRBJ2-1,.,TRBV4-1,TGCACCAGCGGTCAAGATTCGGCAGGGTACCTTGAGCAGTTCTTC,CTSGQDSAGYLEQFF
.,TRBJ1-1,.,TRBV5-1,TGCGCCAGCAGCTTCCACAGTGGGAACACTGAAGCTTTCTTT,CASSFHSGNTEAFF
.,TRBJ1-4,.,TRBV6-1,TGTGCCAGCAGTGGAGCGGGTCTGGCAACCAATGAAAAACTCTTTTTT,CASSGAGLATNEKLFF
.,TRBJ2-3,.,TRBV6-1,TGTGTCAGCAGTGTTTCAGGGGATGGAAGGACGCAGTGTTTT,CVSSVSGDGRTQCF
.,TRBJ1-4,.,TRBV6-5,TGTGCCAGCAGCAGGGGAACAACTAATGAAAAAGTGTTTTTC,CASSRGTTNEKVFF
.,TRBJ2-4,.,TRBV4-2,TGTGCCAGCAGCCACGAGTCCCCTAGCAGGTGGGTAGGGCCAGGAAACATTCAGTACTTC,CASSHESPSRWVGPGNIQYF
medium-sized,TRBJ2-2,TRBD2,TRBV11-2,TGTGCCAGTACCATACTAGCGCTCACCGGGGAGCTGTTTTTT,CASTILALTGELFF
.,TRBJ1-1,TRBD1,TRBV7-6,TGTGCCAGCAGCCCATCGGGACAGGGAGGAGTTGAAGCTTTCTTT,CASSPSGQGGVEAFF
.,TRBJ2-7,.,TRBV29-1,TGCAGCGTTGAACGGGAACAGGGTAACGAGCAGTACTTC,CSVEREQGNEQYF
many,TRBJ1-4,.,TRBV29-1,TGCAGCGTTGAAGCAGGGAGTGGGGTAAAACTGTTTTTT,CSVEAGSGVKLFF
many,TRBJ2-5,.,TRBV6-1,TGTGCCAGCAGTGGGAGCCCTCGGGAGACCCAGTACTTC,CASSGSPRETQYF
many,TRBJ2-1,TRBD2,TRBV6-6,TGTGCCAGCAGTTACCCAAGACTAGCGGGAGATACGGGGAATGAGCAGTTCTTC,CASSYPRLAGDTGNEQFF
many,TRBJ1-1,.,TRBV11-2,TGTGCCAGCAGCTTAGATATGGGGAACACTGAAGCTTTCTTT,CASSLDMGNTEAFF
.,TRBJ1-5,.,TRBV20-1,TGCAATGCTTACTCAGCCCGATCGGGCGGAAGCATGGGTGTGCATTTT,CNAYSARSGGSMGVHF
.,TRBJ1-3,.,TRBV11-2,TGCGCCAGCAGCTTGGGCAACAGGGCTGGAAAAACCATATATTTT,CASSLGNRAGKTIYF
.,TRBJ2-7,.,TRBV6-5,TGTGCCATCAGTTACTCGACAGGAGGCTCCTACGAGCAGTACTTC,CAISYSTGGSYEQYF
.,TRBJ1-1,TRBD1,TRBV29-1,TGTAGCGCAATGACAGGGGGCACTGAAGCTTCCTTT,CSAMTGGTEASF
few,TRBJ2-5,TRBD2,TRBV5-8,TGTGCCAGCAGCCGCCGGGCTAGCGGAGCGTCCCTGAAGTACTTC,CASSRRASGASLKYF
many,TRBJ2-7,TRBD2,TRBV29-1,TGCAGCGTTGGGACTAGCGGCTACGAGCAGTACTTC,CSVGTSGYEQYF
many,TRBJ2-1,TRBD1,TRBV10-1,TGCGCCAGCAGTGACGGGACAGGGAAAAGATACAATGAGCAGTTCTTC,CASSDGTGKRYNEQFF
.,TRBJ1-2,.,TRBV12-3/TRBV12-4,TGTGCCAGCAGTTTTAGTCAGGTGGGGGCGCTGACCTATGGCTACACCTTC,CASSFSQVGALTYGYTF
many,TRBJ1-2,.,TRBV12-3/TRBV12-4,TGTGCCAGCAGTTTAGGGGGGGCGCAGCGTATCTATGGCTACACCTTC,CASSLGGAQRIYGYTF
many,TRBJ1-5,.,TRBV4-1,TGCGCCAGCACCGACATCCCGTTGAACAGGGACGGCAATCAGCCCCAGCATTTT,CASTDIPLNRDGNQPQHF
.,TRBJ2-5,.,TRBV29-1,TGCAGCGTTGATGTGGGGCAAGAGGCCCAGTACTTC,CSVDVGQEAQYF
.,TRBJ2-7,TRBD2,TRBV11-2,TGTGCTAGCTGCTTAGATCCAGCGGGAGGGCCCTCCGAGCAGTACTTC,CASCLDPAGGPSEQYF
.,TRBJ1-3,.,TRBV30,TGTGCCTGGAGTTCATTGGGGGCGAGAGGAAACACCATATATTTT,CAWSSLGARGNTIYF
many,TRBJ1-1,.,TRBV7-7,TGTGCTAGCAGCTTTGCCGGACAGCCGAACACTGAAGCTTTCTTT,CASSFAGQPNTEAFF
many,TRBJ1-6,TRBD1,TRBV6-2/TRBV6-3,TGTGCCAGCAGTTACCCGGGACAGGGGAGCTCCTATAATTCACCCCTCCACTTT,CASSYPGQGSSYNSPLHF
many,TRBJ1-4,.,TRBV12-3/TRBV12-4,TGTGCCAGCAGTTCTTCCCTTCGAGGGGCGGGTGAAAAACTGTTTTTT,CASSSSLRGAGEKLFF
.,TRBJ2-2,TRBD2,TRBV11-2,TGTGCCAGCGGCTTCGGAAGCGGACTACTAGCGAACACCCGGGAGATGTTTTTT,CASGFGSGLLANTREMFF
.,TRBJ2-7,.,TRBV6-1,TGTGCCAGTAGTGAGCTGCCTGGTACCGAGCAGTACTTC,CASSELPGTEQYF
many,TRBJ2-1,TRBD2,TRBV6-1,TGTGCCACGCGTCGGGGGGTCGCGGCGACCCACAATGAGCAGTTCTTC,CATRRGVAATHNEQFF
once,TRBJ2-7,.,TRBV11-2,TGTGCCAGCAGCTACGGCGAGAGGACCTCGGGAAGCGAACGGTACTTC,CASSYGERTSGSERYF
.,TRBJ1-4,.,TRBV11-2,TGTGCCAGCAACACCGGGACACCAGCAACTAATGAAAAAATGTTTTTT,CASNTGTPATNEKMFF